Below are 19 T cell receptor beta chains sequenced from a single sample in a study of response to subunit inactivated influenza vaccine (dated by TCRdb to 2017 to 2018). The library was prepared using RT-PCR. Sequencing was carried out with an Illumina HiSeq 2500. TCRdb cleaned the public reads at Q25 with fastp, built clones with MiXCR and kept in-frame beta chains. Rows with one shared CDR3 protein collapse into an entry with the most common genes and DNA. The sample table contains about 780,000 distinct CDR3 sequences; only one count was recorded for roughly 18% of them. Of the sample, approximately 11% is held by the ten largest clones. The sequencing here drew on PBMCs from blood, taken roughly 5 days after vaccination. These receptors originate from a man aged 45-65 years who received an inactivated influenza vaccine. Donor details come from another sample of the same person, matched by shared clones.

In its sample, this clonotype ranks as medium-sized (0.01 to 0.1%). The rearrangement uses TRBV20-1 and TRBJ2-1; TRBD2 agrees at 13 bases. This CDR3 spans 15 amino acids. V was clipped by 0 bases and J by 5 bases; unmatched bases: 1. CDR1 DFQATT and CDR2 SNEGSKA come from the germline V gene (reference sequence). The CDR3 here is CSARDGTSGNNEQFF. The CDR3 DNA is TGCAGTGCTAGAGACGGGACTAGCGGGAACAATGAGCAGTTCTTC.

This clonotype has at least ten counts. The J gene is TRBJ1-1, the V gene TRBV10-3; the D gene is possibly TRBD1 (6 bases). Deletions cut 6 bases from V and 1 base from J, with 9 bases between. The germline V gene has CDR1 ENHRY and CDR2 SYGVKD. The CDR3 runs 13 residues. The CDR3 spells CAISPTGNTEAFF. In DNA, the CDR3 is TGTGCCATCAGCCCGACAGGGAACACTGAAGCTTTCTTT.

The chain uses TRBV4-3 and TRBJ2-2; D may be TRBD1 (5 bases). CDR3 size: 15 residues. The V and J ends lost 0 bases and 9 bases respectively, with 14 bases between them. Germline V gene lookup returns CDR1 LGHNA and CDR2 YSLEER. CDR3 nucleotide sequence: TGCGCCAGCAGCCAAGATCCACAGGCGAACAGGGAGCTGTTTTTT. Its translation: CASSQDPQANRELFF.

This chain joins TRBV12-3 or TRBV12-4 and TRBJ1-2, with a tentative D call TRBD1 (6 bases). Trimming shortened V by 6 bases and J by 2 bases, and 13 bases separated the two germline ends. This CDR3 spans 14 amino acids. The CDR3 protein is CASSYRVTNYGYTF. The CDR3 nucleotides read TGTGCCAGCAGCTACAGGGTCACAAACTATGGCTACACCTTC.

A few counts support this clonotype. The rearrangement uses TRBV12-3 or TRBV12-4 and TRBJ1-1; possible D gene TRBD1, 5 bases. This CDR3 is built from 12 residues. The V end lost 6 bases, the J end lost 3 bases, and 8 bases lay between the germline ends. The CDR3 sequence is CASSAGYTEAFF. In nucleotides, the CDR3 is TGTGCCAGCAGCGCAGGGTACACTGAAGCTTTCTTT.

This clonotype appeared a few times. V usage is TRBV12-3 or TRBV12-4 and J usage is TRBJ2-7, with TRBD1 matching 9 bases. This CDR3 spans 14 amino acids. With 4 bases clipped from V and 5 bases from J, the junction kept 6 bases outside the gene matches. The CDR3 bases are TGTGCCAGCAGTTGGGCCACAGGGGGCGACGAGCAGTACTTC. Its protein is CASSWATGGDEQYF.

This clonotype was detected many times. The genes are TRBV29-1 and TRBJ1-1, with D possibly TRBD1 on 6 matching bases. Germline loops: CDR1 SQVTM, CDR2 ANQGSEA. This CDR3 has 14 residues. V gave up 4 bases and J gave up 10 bases, with 22 bases separating them. CDR3 nucleotide sequence: TGCAGCGTTGTTCCCTGGACAGAGAGCCTGGGAGCTTTCTTT. This translates into CSVVPWTESLGAFF.

CDR3 region: CASSLAPWTGSYQPQHF. The CDR3 DNA is TGTGCCAGCAGCTTAGCGCCGTGGACAGGGAGTTATCAGCCCCAGCATTTT. The V and J genes are TRBV7-2 and TRBJ1-5, with TRBD1 identical over 8 bases. This CDR3 is built from 17 residues. Trimming cost V 0 bases and J 5 bases; bases outside gene matches: 9. The germline V gene has CDR1 SGHTA and CDR2 FQGNSA.

This clonotype was observed once. The V call is TRBV3-1, the J call TRBJ2-5, with TRBD1 matching 11 bases. The CDR3 is 14 residues long. Germline CDR1 and CDR2: LGHDT and YNNKEL (reference sequence). With V trimmed by 4 bases and J by 6 bases, 4 bases remained unmatched. CDR3 protein: CASSRGQGAKTQYF. The CDR3 bases are TGTGCCAGCAGCCGCGGACAGGGGGCCAAGACCCAGTACTTC.

This clonotype was found a few times. The chain joins TRBV28 to TRBJ2-7; 7 nucleotides align to TRBD2. There are 14 residues in the CDR3. Losses at the gene ends were 7 bases for V and 4 bases for J; bases not matched to a gene: 10. Germline V gives CDR1 MDHEN, CDR2 SYDVKM. The CDR3 is CASTTLGGGYEQYF. CDR3 nucleotides: TGTGCCAGCACTACATTGGGGGGGGGGTACGAGCAGTACTTC.

This clonotype was recorded at least ten times. The chain combines TRBV20-1 with TRBJ1-1; the D gene is possibly TRBD1 (5 bases). This CDR3 is built from 10 residues. Looked up from germline, CDR1 is DFQATT and CDR2 is SNEGSKA (reference sequence). V lost 8 bases and J 5 bases, leaving 9 bases between the germline ends. The CDR3 DNA reads as TGCAGTCTACGGGGGACTGAAGCTTTCTTT. Translating gives CSLRGTEAFF.

This clonotype was counted between two and nine times. The J gene is TRBJ1-5, the V gene TRBV29-1, with 7 bases aligning to TRBD1. Germline trimming cut 6 bases from V and 0 bases from J; bases unmatched to any gene: 8. CDR1 is SQVTM, CDR2 ANQGSEA, per germline. The CDR3 is made up of 15 amino acids. CDR3 coding DNA: TGCAGCGTCGGGGACAGAAGGTATAGCAATCAGCCCCAGCATTTT. This encodes CSVGDRRYSNQPQHF.

The chain joins TRBV20-1 to TRBJ2-7, with 15 bases that match TRBD2. With 2 bases clipped from V and 0 bases from J, the junction kept 8 bases outside the gene matches. CDR3 length equals 18 residues. Germline V CDR1 and CDR2: DFQATT, SNEGSKA (reference sequence). CDR3 bases: TGCAGTGCTAGATCGGGGACTAGCGGGAGGCCTCCCTCCTACGAGCAGTACTTC. Translation gives CSARSGTSGRPPSYEQYF.

In its sample, this clonotype was seen many times. The chain employs TRBV5-1 and TRBJ2-5; D remains ambiguous. Germline CDR1 SGHRS, CDR2 YFSETQ. The V and J ends lost 0 bases and 2 bases respectively, with 11 bases between them. The CDR3 consists of 15 residues. Here the CDR3 reads CASSLESRGQETQYF. CDR3 sequence (DNA): TGCGCCAGCAGCTTGGAGTCGCGAGGTCAAGAGACCCAGTACTTC.

This clonotype was observed a handful of times. This chain links TRBV6-2 or TRBV6-3 with TRBJ2-5; perhaps D is TRBD1 or TRBD2 (5 bases each). Germline loops: CDR1 MNHEY, CDR2 SVGEGT. The CDR3 consists of 13 residues. V lost 6 bases and J lost 4, with 12 bases in between. The CDR3 here is CASSGPGRETQYF. The DNA for the CDR3 is TGTGCCAGCAGCGGCCCGGGGCGAGAGACCCAGTACTTC.

The chain recombines TRBV5-6 with TRBJ2-1; 8 bases match TRBD1. The length of the CDR3 is 13 residues. Germline values: CDR1 SGHDT, CDR2 YYEEEE. V shed 3 bases and J 9 bases; nucleotides not matched to a gene: 5. The DNA for the CDR3 is TGTGCCAGCAGCTCGTGGACAGGGCGTGAGCAGTTCTTC. Translated: CASSSWTGREQFF.

This clonotype has a count of ten or more. V is TRBV7-6 and J is TRBJ2-3; possibly TRBD2 for D (6 bases). The CDR3 loop spans 15 amino acids. Germline assignment: CDR1 SGHVS and CDR2 FNYEAQ. V was shortened by 1 base and J by 4 bases, with 12 bases between the two germline ends. The CDR3 DNA reads TGTGCCAGCAGCTTAGGACGGGGAGGCTCAGATACGCAGTATTTT. Its translation is CASSLGRGGSDTQYF. The variable domain in full, with the rest retrieved from reference TRBV7-6 and TRBJ2-3, is GAGVSQSPRYKVTKRGQDVALRCDPISGHVSLYWYRQALGQGPEFLTYFNYEAQQDKSGLPNDRFSAERPEGSISTLTIQRTEQRDSAMYRCASSLGRGGSDTQYFGPGTRLTVL.

This clonotype was observed many times. The chain uses TRBV4-3 and TRBJ2-1; TRBD2 matches 8 bases. CDR1 is LGHNA, CDR2 YSLEER, per germline. The CDR3 covers 15 residues. Germline trimming cut 0 bases from V and 12 bases from J; bases unmatched to any gene: 10. In DNA form, the CDR3 reads TGCGCCAGCAGCCAAGAACGCGGGACTAGAACTCGGCAGTTCTTC. Its protein is CASSQERGTRTRQFF.

The gene calls are TRBV12-3 or TRBV12-4 and TRBJ2-5, with D perhaps TRBD2 (5 bases). The V gene lost 2 bases and the J gene lost 5 bases, with 12 bases spanning the gap. CDR3 length equals 14 residues. CDR3 loop: CASSLLLVAETQYF. CDR3 nucleotide sequence: TGTGCCAGCAGTTTATTACTAGTCGCCGAGACCCAGTACTTC.